This is a list of T cell receptor beta chains from one sample in a study of T cell responses to AZD1222 COVID-19 vaccine. Some clones are missing from TCRdb's copy, which holds only in-frame ones; the method was immunoSEQ multiplex PCR. The sample consists of around 96,000 clones, 75% to 95% of them appearing once. Here the sequenced sample was peripheral blood, taken 28 days after the second AZD1222 dose. Every receptor here comes from an adult who received the AZD1222 COVID-19 vaccine. CDR3s include the opening cysteine and the closing phenylalanine or tryptophan. The D gene is left open where the match is weak. Clone size is given for some rows only: seen once, a few or many times, or a class if the clone is expanded.

d_gene,v_gene,j_gene,len,abundance,CDR3nt,CDR3aa
.,TRBV7-9,TRBJ1-5,15,once,TGTGCCAGCAGCAAGGGGACACGGGGCTGGGAGCCCCAGCATTTT,CASSKGTRGWEPQHF
.,TRBV12-3/TRBV12-4,TRBJ1-1,13,.,TGTGCCAGCAGTTTTAGGGGTTCGGCTGAAGCTTTCTTT,CASSFRGSAEAFF
TRBD1,TRBV7-9,TRBJ1-3,13,.,TGTGCCAGCAGCGGGACAGCTGGAAACACCATATATTTT,CASSGTAGNTIYF
.,TRBV29-1,TRBJ1-1,17,.,TGCAGCGTTGAAGATTTCAAAAACGGGAAACTGAACACTGAAGCTTTCTTT,CSVEDFKNGKLNTEAFF
.,TRBV18,TRBJ1-1,15,once,TGTGCCAGCTCACCACCGGGAATTGCTAACACTGAAGCTTTCTTT,CASSPPGIANTEAFF
TRBD1,TRBV6-2/TRBV6-3,TRBJ1-5,14,.,TGTGCCAGCAGTTACATGACAGGGTATCAGCCCCAGCATTTT,CASSYMTGYQPQHF
.,TRBV9,TRBJ2-3,18,.,TGTGCCAGCAGCGTAAGGGGCGGTAGCGGCGTCGTCACAGATACGCAGTATTTT,CASSVRGGSGVVTDTQYF
TRBD2,TRBV9,TRBJ2-7,15,.,TGTGCCAGCAACCCTGGGGGGCTAGCGGGAGACGAGCAGTACTTC,CASNPGGLAGDEQYF
TRBD2,TRBV7-6,TRBJ2-1,15,.,TGTGCCAGCAGCTTACTGGGACTAGCGGGAGATGAGCAGTTCTTC,CASSLLGLAGDEQFF
.,TRBV11-2,TRBJ2-7,15,.,TGTGCCAGCAGCCCCCTCAGCGGAGAGCCCTACGAGCAGTACTTC,CASSPLSGEPYEQYF
.,TRBV4-1,TRBJ2-7,15,.,TGCGCCAGCAGCCAACCGGAGACTGCCTCCTACGAGCAGTACTTC,CASSQPETASYEQYF
.,TRBV18,TRBJ2-1,13,.,TGTGCCAGCTCACCGTGGTCAGTTGATGAGCAGTTCTTC,CASSPWSVDEQFF
TRBD2,TRBV11-2,TRBJ2-2,18,.,TGTGCCAGCAGCGGCCCCGGGGTTGGGGGGGTGAACACCGGGGAGCTGTTTTTT,CASSGPGVGGVNTGELFF
TRBD2,TRBV5-4,TRBJ2-5,15,.,TGTGCCAGCAGCACGGGACTAGCGTCTGAAGAGACCCAGTACTTC,CASSTGLASEETQYF
TRBD1,TRBV9,TRBJ1-4,15,.,TGTGCCAGCAGCCCTCACAGGGGGCCCACTGAAAAACTGTTTTTT,CASSPHRGPTEKLFF
TRBD1,TRBV5-1,TRBJ2-2,15,.,TGCGCCAGCAGGACCGGGACAGGGAACACCGGGGAGCTGTTTTTT,CASRTGTGNTGELFF
.,TRBV28,TRBJ1-2,14,once,TGTGCCAGCAGCTCCCGACAGCTAGCGTATGGCTACACCTTC,CASSSRQLAYGYTF
.,TRBV4-2,TRBJ1-1,14,once,TGTGCCAGCAGCCAAGCGCCGACGAACACTGAAGCTTTCTTT,CASSQAPTNTEAFF
TRBD2,TRBV5-4,TRBJ2-7,15,.,TGTGCCAGCAGCTTTCCCAGCGGGAGGGTCGGCGAGCAGTACTTC,CASSFPSGRVGEQYF
.,TRBV6-6,TRBJ1-5,15,.,TGTGCCAGCAGTTTAGACAGGTCTAGCAATCAGCCCCAGCATTTT,CASSLDRSSNQPQHF
TRBD1,TRBV24-1,TRBJ2-1,17,.,TGTGCCACCAGTGATCCTCGACAGGGGGTCTCCTACAATGAGCAGTTCTTC,CATSDPRQGVSYNEQFF
.,TRBV9,TRBJ2-1,16,.,TGTGCCAGCAGCCCGGGTCTGGGGGCGGGGGTCTATGAGCAGTTCTTC,CASSPGLGAGVYEQFF
TRBD1,TRBV2,TRBJ2-7,14,.,TGTGCCAGCACGACAGGGGACAGCTCCTACGAGCAGTACTTC,CASTTGDSSYEQYF
.,TRBV9,TRBJ1-5,16,.,TGTGCCAGCAGCCCGGGGCAGGGATATAGCAATCAGCCCCAGCATTTT,CASSPGQGYSNQPQHF
TRBD2,TRBV5-4,TRBJ2-1,16,.,TGTGCCAGCAGCTTGGGGACTAGTAGCCTCTACAATGAGCAGTTCTTC,CASSLGTSSLYNEQFF
.,TRBV10-3,TRBJ2-1,14,.,TGTGCCATCAGTGAGGGTCAGGACTACAATGAGCAGTTCTTC,CAISEGQDYNEQFF
.,TRBV7-9,TRBJ2-6,16,.,TGTGCCAGCAGCTTCAGTCAGCACTCTGGGGCCAACGTCCTGACTTTC,CASSFSQHSGANVLTF
.,TRBV19,TRBJ1-5,15,.,TGTGCCAGTAGTATAGTAGGGGGGAACAATCAGCCCCAGCATTTT,CASSIVGGNNQPQHF
.,TRBV27,TRBJ2-3,12,.,TGTGCCAGCAGTTTACCAGCGGGTGTGCAGTATTTT,CASSLPAGVQYF
TRBD1,TRBV19,TRBJ2-1,17,few,TGTGCCAGTAGTTTAGCTTACCGACAGGGGGCCCAAAATGAGCAGTTCTTC,CASSLAYRQGAQNEQFF
.,TRBV21-1,TRBJ1-2,17,.,TGTGCCAGCAGAACGTACGGGACAGCCAATTTTAACTATGGCTACACCTTC,CASRTYGTANFNYGYTF
.,TRBV7-8,TRBJ2-3,13,.,TGTGCCAGCAGCCCCGGGGCCACAGATACGCAGTATTTT,CASSPGATDTQYF
TRBD1,TRBV7-8,TRBJ2-2,16,.,TGTGCCAGCAGCTTACCCGGGACAGGGGTAACCGGGGAGCTGTTTTTT,CASSLPGTGVTGELFF
TRBD1,TRBV9,TRBJ2-1,14,.,TGTGCCAGCAGCGCACGACAGGGCAGGGATGAGCAGTTCTTC,CASSARQGRDEQFF
TRBD1,TRBV2,TRBJ1-2,15,.,TGTGCCAGCAGAGTCGAAGGGGGCGCTAACTATGGCTACACCTTC,CASRVEGGANYGYTF
TRBD1,TRBV3-1/TRBV3-2,TRBJ1-2,15,.,TGTGCCAGCAGCCAAGATCTTCGACAGGGCCAAGGCTACACCTTC,CASSQDLRQGQGYTF
TRBD1,TRBV7-9,TRBJ1-5,16,.,TGTGCCAGCAGCTCAAACAGGGGCCCTAGCAATCAGCCCCAGCATTTT,CASSSNRGPSNQPQHF
.,TRBV7-2,TRBJ1-6,17,.,TGTGCCAGCAGCTTCTCAACTCCCGGGGCGTATAATTCACCCCTCCACTTT,CASSFSTPGAYNSPLHF
.,TRBV18,TRBJ2-2,16,.,TGTGCCAGCTCACCAAGCCTTGTCACGAACACCGGGGAGCTGTTTTTT,CASSPSLVTNTGELFF
.,TRBV7-8,TRBJ2-3,14,.,TGTGCCAGCAGCTTGGGACTCAGCACAGATACGCAGTATTTT,CASSLGLSTDTQYF
.,TRBV11-2,TRBJ2-5,13,.,TGTGCCAGCAGATTGACTGGGCAAGAGACCCAGTACTTC,CASRLTGQETQYF
TRBD1,TRBV30,TRBJ1-1,14,once,TGTGCCTGGAGCGCAGGGACAGGGGGCGCTGAAGCTTTCTTT,CAWSAGTGGAEAFF
.,TRBV28,TRBJ1-1,15,.,TGTGCCAGCAGTTTGGACTATCGGGGGATCCGCGGAGCTTTCTTT,CASSLDYRGIRGAFF
.,TRBV2,TRBJ2-1,11,.,TGTGCCAGCAGTCTTTACAATGAGCAGTTCTTC,CASSLYNEQFF
.,TRBV5-1,TRBJ1-5,14,.,TGCGCCAGCGTCGGACAGTTGAGCAATCAGCCCCAGCATTTT,CASVGQLSNQPQHF
TRBD1,TRBV6-1,TRBJ2-7,18,.,TGTGCCAGCAGTGACCGGACAGGGCCCCGGCGGAGCTCCTACGAGCAGTACTTC,CASSDRTGPRRSSYEQYF
TRBD1,TRBV2,TRBJ1-1,15,.,TGTGCCAGCAGTGCGAGGTCCTCAGGGGGAACTGAAGCTTTCTTT,CASSARSSGGTEAFF
.,TRBV27,TRBJ2-2,15,once,TGTGCCAGCAGTTCCCATACTAGCAACACCGGGGAGCTGTTTTTT,CASSSHTSNTGELFF
TRBD2,TRBV11-2,TRBJ2-3,17,.,TGTGCCAGCAGCTCTCTTGGTGGGACTAGCGGCACAGATACGCAGTATTTT,CASSSLGGTSGTDTQYF
TRBD2,TRBV5-4,TRBJ2-1,15,.,TGTGCCAGCAGTGAGTTAGCGGGAGGGCCTGATGAGCAGTTCTTC,CASSELAGGPDEQFF
.,TRBV5-8,TRBJ1-2,14,.,TGTGCCAGCAGCCAACGGGCCATGTACTATGGCTACACCTTC,CASSQRAMYYGYTF
TRBD1,TRBV5-1,TRBJ1-6,15,.,TGCGCCAGCAGCTTAACAGGGGGCTATAATTCACCCCTCCACTTT,CASSLTGGYNSPLHF
TRBD1,TRBV19,TRBJ1-2,12,.,TGTGCCAGTAGCGTACAGGGGTTTGGCTACACCTTC,CASSVQGFGYTF
.,TRBV5-1,TRBJ1-1,14,.,TGCGCCAGCAGCTATACCAGAATGAACACTGAAGCTTTCTTT,CASSYTRMNTEAFF
TRBD2,TRBV6-5,TRBJ2-1,15,.,TGTGCCACGGACGACCTAGCGGGGGTCTACAATGAGCAGTTCTTC,CATDDLAGVYNEQFF
.,TRBV5-4,TRBJ2-3,15,.,TGTGCCAGCAGCGCGGGGGCCCCCAGCACAGATACGCAGTATTTT,CASSAGAPSTDTQYF
.,TRBV29-1,TRBJ1-1,11,.,TGCAGCGTTGAACGACAAGAAGAAGCTTTCTTT,CSVERQEEAFF
.,TRBV10-3,TRBJ2-7,12,.,TGTGCCATCAAGGGAAACCGGGGCGAGCAGTACTTC,CAIKGNRGEQYF